This T cell receptor beta chain comes out of a study of tumor-infiltrating lymphocytes in primary liver carcinoma. As for the study in general: Surgeons treated the primary liver carcinoma of the patients by surgical resection. These patients were men and women whose ages were 30 to 69 years.

Study-wide points: Tumor tissue displayed a significantly greater top-250-clone fraction than blood (p = 0.039).

Germline V gene sequence: CDR1 MNHEY, CDR2 SVGEGT. The CDR3 length is 12 residues. Trimming shortened V by 7 bases and J by 5 bases, and 11 bases separated the two germline ends. Unsorted whole blood supplied the blood RNA, and germline DNA was isolated too. Priming with a constant-region primer yielded TCR beta cDNA from about 450 ng total RNA. Researchers made the TCR beta libraries by running three nested multiplex PCR rounds with slightly modified ARM-PCR. Each of the first two PCR rounds ran roughly 9 cycles with TRBV1-TRBV30 forward and C-beta reverse primers. TCRdb passed the multiplex PCR reads through MiXCR, listing each CDR3 protein once. The sample shows 320,000 or so distinct CDR3 sequences, approximately 65% of them seen only once. As concerns this clonotype: The antigen remains unidentified. With a much larger clone just one base away, this may be a read error.

This TCR derives from a man in his forties with primary liver carcinoma and hepatitis B virus infection. Sequenced material: peripheral blood. The chain uses TRBV6-2 or TRBV6-3 and TRBJ1-2; D not resolved. The CDR3 sequence is CASTYGQYGYTF. The CDR3 DNA follows: TGTGCCAGCACCTACGGGCAGTATGGCTACACCTTC.